The entry that follows covers one T cell receptor beta chain sequence. In the original workflow: Reference gene primer amplification gave estimated nucleated cell counts. TCRdb's table, derived via immunoSEQ multiplex PCR, lists solely in-frame clones and lacks some. The D gene and trimming were derived from the DNA, and the V and J assignments and clone size from that table. The sample lists some 190,000 clones; more than 75% were seen once. The data were obtained in a study of blood T cell repertoires in COVID-19. Overall study context: From the United States, Italy and Spain came samples of acute and convalescent COVID-19. PBMCs, B-cell-depleted T cells, or T cells provided the cDNA or gDNA that made up the material.

The junction had 4 bases not matched to a gene; V was cut back by 0 bases and J by 4 bases. Germline CDR1 and CDR2: SGHRS and YFSETQ. This CDR3 contains 15 residues. Before they entered the study, exposed participants had met a COVID-19 case within 2 weeks. The clonotype comes from a man aged 55-75 years who had been exposed to COVID-19. Sequencing was carried out using PBMCs or T cells enriched from blood (not recorded which). The chain uses TRBV5-1 and TRBJ1-2; 9 bases are shared with TRBD1. The CDR3, as DNA: TGCGCCAGCAGCTTGGAGAGGGGACAGGGCTATGGCTACACCTTC. It is translated as CASSLERGQGYGYTF.